This T cell receptor (beta chain) originates from a study of cytotoxic CD8 clonotypes in ibrutinib-treated CLL. Study-wide background: The study included eleven to twelve relapsed/refractory and fewer than 16 treatment-naive patients; roughly 17 had IGHV unmutated disease.

Only in-frame clones appear in the TCRdb table, and some are missing; sequencing was by immunoSEQ multiplex PCR. The sample contains around 70,000 clones, 90% of which appear only once. V lost 5 bases and J lost 5; bases outside the gene matches: 16. Germline lookup yields CDR1 LNHDA and CDR2 SQIVND (reference sequence). The CDR3 totals 18 residues. Sequencing was performed on PBMCs, taken after 12 months of ibrutinib treatment. This clonotype was sampled from a human donor with chronic lymphocytic leukemia. The chain links TRBV19 to TRBJ2-1; the match to TRBD2 covers 9 bases. DNA of the CDR3: TGTGCCAGTAGTTCAAGGGGCCGGCGGGAGGGCCCCAACAATGAGCAGTTCTTC. This codes for CASSSRGRREGPNNEQFF.